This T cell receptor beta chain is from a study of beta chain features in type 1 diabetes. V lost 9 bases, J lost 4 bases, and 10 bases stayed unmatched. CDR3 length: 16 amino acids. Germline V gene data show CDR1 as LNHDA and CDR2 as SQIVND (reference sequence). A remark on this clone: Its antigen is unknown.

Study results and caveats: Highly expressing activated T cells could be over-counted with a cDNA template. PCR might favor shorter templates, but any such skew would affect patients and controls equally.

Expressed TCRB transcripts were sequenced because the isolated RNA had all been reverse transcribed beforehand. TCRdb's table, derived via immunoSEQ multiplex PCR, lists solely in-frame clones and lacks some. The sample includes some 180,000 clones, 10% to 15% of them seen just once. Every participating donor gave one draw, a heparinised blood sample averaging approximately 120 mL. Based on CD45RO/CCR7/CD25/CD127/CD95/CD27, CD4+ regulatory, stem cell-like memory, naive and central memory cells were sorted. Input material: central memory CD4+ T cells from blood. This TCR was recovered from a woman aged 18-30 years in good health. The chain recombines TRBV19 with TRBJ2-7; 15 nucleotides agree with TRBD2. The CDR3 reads CASSPGTSGGRYEQYF. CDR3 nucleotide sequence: TGTGCCAGCTCCCCCGGGACTAGCGGGGGGAGATACGAGCAGTACTTC. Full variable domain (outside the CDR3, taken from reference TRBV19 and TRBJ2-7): DGGITQSPKYLFRKEGQNVTLSCEQNLNHDAMYWYRQDPGQGLRLIYYSQIVNDFQKGDIAEGYSVSREKKESFPLTVTSAQKNPTAFYLCASSPGTSGGRYEQYFGPGTRLTVT.